Listed here is a single T cell receptor beta chain. The data derive from a study of blood T cell repertoires in COVID-19. Sequencing used immunoSEQ multiplex PCR; TCRdb keeps in-frame clones, though not all of them. The sample includes some 400,000 clones, over 65% of them seen just once. The V and J ends lost 3 bases and 2 bases respectively, with 11 bases between them. The germline gives CDR1 MNHEY, CDR2 SMNVEV (reference sequence). The CDR3 is made up of 14 amino acids. J is TRBJ2-7 and V is TRBV27; D possibly corresponds to TRBD1 (5 bases). The sample consisted of peripheral blood. The sequence was collected from a human donor with acute or convalescent COVID-19. The donor label of this sample is uncertain. The CDR3 DNA sequence: TGTGCCAGCAGTTTCCAGGGCTCGACCTACGAGCAGTACTTC. Translated: CASSFQGSTYEQYF.